The 10 T cell receptor beta chains below come from one sample, sequenced in a study of shared clonotypes between healthy human individuals (dated by TCRdb to 2020 to 2022). The library was built by means of the immunoSEQ multiplex PCR assay. The table comes from immuneACCESS by way of TCRdb, which keeps in-frame sequences with V and J called. Part of the clones is missing from these tables; in studies checked, under half for an unresolved V gene and the rest for unknown reasons. Here the sample has about 230,000 clones; about 69% occur a single time. In total, the top ten clones hold 11% of the sample. The specimen was memory CD4+ T cells sorted from blood. Sample cell subset or site, as interpreted from the label and publication: CD45RA-negative fraction. The receptors were gathered from a man aged 30 to 39 in good health.

The J gene is TRBJ2-2, the V gene TRBV7-6; D is undetermined. Germline V lookup: CDR1 SGHVS, CDR2 FNYEAQ. CDR3 length: 15 amino acids. Trimming stripped 4 bases from V and 0 bases from J, with 9 bases between. The CDR3 region is CASSSDFSNTGELFF. CDR3 in DNA: TGTGCCAGCAGCTCCGATTTCTCGAACACCGGGGAGCTGTTTTTT. Full variable domain (outside the CDR3, taken from reference TRBV7-6 and TRBJ2-2): GAGVSQSPRYKVTKRGQDVALRCDPISGHVSLYWYRQALGQGPEFLTYFNYEAQQDKSGLPNDRFSAERPEGSISTLTIQRTEQRDSAMYRCASSSDFSNTGELFFGEGSRLTVL.

The genes are TRBV10-1 and TRBJ1-1; TRBD1 might be the D (6 bases). With 3 bases removed from V and 7 bases from J, the gap between germline ends came to 15 bases. CDR3 length: 14 amino acids. Germline CDR1 is WNHNN and CDR2 is SYGVQD (reference sequence). DNA for the CDR3: TGCGCCAGCAGTGACCCGAGCGGGACAAATGAAGCTTTCTTT. Its protein product is CASSDPSGTNEAFF.

This rearrangement joins TRBV2 to TRBJ1-5; 8 nucleotides match TRBD1. V was clipped by 6 bases and J by 8 bases; unmatched bases: 12. Germline V gene lookup returns CDR1 SNHLY and CDR2 FYNNEI. This CDR3 spans 15 amino acids. This chain's CDR3 is CASSADGRGLKPQHF. DNA for the CDR3: TGTGCCAGCAGCGCCGACGGCAGGGGGCTGAAGCCCCAGCATTTT. Together with reference TRBV2 and TRBJ1-5, the CDR3 gives the full variable domain: EPEVTQTPSHQVTQMGQEVILRCVPISNHLYFYWYRQILGQKVEFLVSFYNNEISEKSEIFDDQFSVERPDGSNFTLKIRSTKLEDSAMYFCASSADGRGLKPQHFGDGTRLSIL.

This clone came up a few times. V and J are TRBV27 and TRBJ2-3; 8 nucleotides line up with TRBD2. The CDR3 covers 15 residues. The ends lost 3 bases at V and 6 bases at J; junction bases unmatched: 8. Germline V gives CDR1 MNHEY, CDR2 SMNVEV (reference sequence). CDR3 coding DNA: TGTGCCAGCAGTTTCAGGGGAGCGGGGGCCGATACGCAGTATTTT. It yields the protein CASSFRGAGADTQYF.

A note on this clone: This clone may be a read error of a much larger clone one base away. Other DNA sequences from this sample encode an identical CDR3 as well. J is TRBJ1-1 and V is TRBV28; D is unresolved. This CDR3 region has 13 residues. Germline CDR1 and CDR2: MDHEN and SYDVKM. Between the trimmed V and J ends, which lost 1 base and 0 bases, there was a span of 3 bases. CDR3 residues: CASSLSLNTEAFF. CDR3 coding DNA: TGTGCCAGCAGTTTATCCTTGAACACTGAAGCTTTCTTT. The full variable domain, in which reference TRBV28 and TRBJ1-1 provide the parts outside the CDR3, is DVKVTQSSRYLVKRTGEKVFLECVQDMDHENMFWYRQDPGLGLRLIYFSYDVKMKEKGDIPEGYSVSREKKERFSLILESASTNQTSMYLCASSLSLNTEAFFGQGTRLTVV.

Only a few counts were recorded for this clone. The chain has TRBV7-8 and TRBJ2-7, with 9 positions matching TRBD2. The germline gives CDR1 SGHVS, CDR2 FQNEAQ. Trimming cost V 3 bases and J 4 bases; bases outside gene matches: 1. The CDR3 loop spans 13 amino acids. The DNA for the CDR3 is TGTGCCAGCAGCTTTCTAGCGGGGTACGAGCAGTACTTC. Protein product: CASSFLAGYEQYF.

This clone was seen a few times. The chain couples TRBV6-1 to TRBJ1-5; 7 nucleotides match TRBD1. This CDR3 is 13 amino acids long. V lost 7 bases to trimming and J lost 7 bases; unmatched junction nucleotides: 7. Germline V lookup: CDR1 MNHNS, CDR2 SASEGT. In DNA, the CDR3 is TGTGCCAGCAAGGGAACAGGGGTCCAGCCCCAGCATTTT. As protein: CASKGTGVQPQHF.

This chain joins TRBV9 and TRBJ1-4; TRBD1 is a possible D gene (5 bases). V was clipped by 2 bases and J by 6 bases, with 17 bases between them. Germline V lookup: CDR1 SGDLS, CDR2 YYNGEE. The CDR3 runs 16 residues. Here the CDR3 reads CASSVQAGTFHEKLFF. For the CDR3, the DNA is TGTGCCAGCAGCGTTCAGGCAGGGACTTTTCATGAAAAACTGTTTTTT.

J is TRBJ2-2 and V is TRBV15; no reliable D call. Deletions cut 0 bases from V and 7 bases from J, with 6 bases between. Germline V gene data show CDR1 as LNHNV and CDR2 as YYDKDF (reference sequence). The CDR3 runs 13 residues. The CDR3 DNA reads as TGTGCCACCAGCAGAGATCTCGACGGGGAGCTGTTTTTT. This sequence encodes CATSRDLDGELFF.

This clone was observed a few times. Other DNA sequences of this sample code for an identical CDR3. For the CDR3, the DNA is TGTGCCAGTAGTATAAATGTGAACACTGAAGCTTTCTTT. Protein sequence: CASSINVNTEAFF. The chain links TRBV19 to TRBJ1-1; the D is unclear. The germline CDR1 and CDR2 sequences are LNHDA and SQIVND (reference sequence). This CDR3 is built from 13 residues. Between the trimmed V and J ends, which lost 2 bases and 0 bases, there was a span of 4 bases. The variable domain in full, completed from reference TRBV19 and TRBJ1-1, reads DGGITQSPKYLFRKEGQNVTLSCEQNLNHDAMYWYRQDPGQGLRLIYYSQIVNDFQKGDIAEGYSVSREKKESFPLTVTSAQKNPTAFYLCASSINVNTEAFFGQGTRLTVV.